The rows below give T cell receptor beta chains drawn from one sample of a study of cytomegalovirus exposure and HLA in healthy donors. Data came from immunoSEQ multiplex PCR; TCRdb stores just in-frame clones and leaves some out. This sample carries approximately 180,000 clones, roughly 80% of them seen once, and the ten largest clones take around 1.4%. Material for sequencing was PBMCs. Every receptor here comes from a woman in her forties or fifties in good health and CMV-seronegative. The CDR3 runs from the conserved cysteine through the conserved F or W. A D gene is named only where the DNA matches it firmly. Not every row has a clone size; where given, it reads once, few, many or a size class.

TRBV5-1	TRBD2	.	TRBJ2-7	CASSPGTSRSEQYF	TGCGCCAGCAGCCCAGGGACTAGCAGAAGCGAGCAGTACTTC
TRBV19	TRBD1	.	TRBJ1-5	CASSIRGQGKGIDQPQHF	TGTGCCAGTAGTATAAGAGGACAGGGGAAAGGCATCGATCAGCCCCAGCATTTT
TRBV27	.	.	TRBJ2-2	CASGETYTGELFF	TGTGCCAGCGGGGAGACATACACCGGGGAGCTGTTTTTT
TRBV28	TRBD1	.	TRBJ2-1	CASSLTGTAFFF	TGTGCCAGCAGTCTAACCGGGACAGCATTCTTCTTC
TRBV5-1	.	.	TRBJ2-6	CASGHSGANVLTF	TGCGCCAGCGGGCACTCTGGGGCCAACGTCCTGACTTTC
TRBV11-2	.	.	TRBJ2-5	CASSRRQFFETQYF	TGTGCCAGCAGCCGTCGACAGTTTTTCGAGACCCAGTACTTC
TRBV29-1	.	.	TRBJ2-3	CSVEPVVRRGTDTQYF	TGCAGCGTTGAACCGGTGGTGAGAAGAGGAACAGATACGCAGTATTTT
TRBV10-3	TRBD2	.	TRBJ2-6	CAISEYPGGTGANVLTF	TGTGCCATCAGTGAGTATCCGGGAGGGACTGGGGCCAACGTCCTGACTTTC
TRBV10-3	TRBD2	few	TRBJ2-4	CAISGAGFKNIQYF	TGTGCCATCAGTGGAGCGGGATTCAAAAACATTCAGTACTTC
TRBV7-9	.	.	TRBJ2-2	CASSLDTANTGELFF	TGTGCCAGCAGCTTAGACACAGCGAACACCGGGGAGCTGTTTTTT
TRBV5-1	TRBD2	.	TRBJ2-2	CASSLLAGANTGELFF	TGCGCCAGCAGCTTACTAGCGGGGGCGAACACCGGGGAGCTGTTTTTT
TRBV6-6	.	.	TRBJ1-3	CASSLQGLSGNTIYF	TGTGCCAGCAGCTTACAGGGCCTCTCTGGAAACACCATATATTTT
TRBV25-1	.	.	TRBJ2-3	CASSEVSGTDTQYF	TGTGCCAGCAGTGAAGTATCTGGCACAGATACGCAGTATTTT
TRBV9	.	.	TRBJ1-3	CASSTQDSSGNTIYF	TGTGCCAGCAGCACTCAGGACAGCTCTGGAAACACCATATATTTT
TRBV7-2	TRBD1	.	TRBJ1-4	CASSRQGAVDEKLFF	TGTGCCAGCAGCCGACAGGGAGCAGTCGATGAAAAACTGTTTTTT
TRBV2	.	.	TRBJ2-1	CASSGGQGRSYNEQFF	TGTGCCAGCAGTGGGGGGCAGGGTAGATCCTACAATGAGCAGTTCTTC
TRBV5-5	TRBD1	.	TRBJ1-2	CASSLDGDREFYGYTF	TGTGCCAGCAGCTTGGACGGGGACAGGGAATTCTATGGCTACACCTTC
TRBV11-2	.	.	TRBJ1-1	CASSASQGRNTEAFF	TGTGCCAGCAGCGCTAGTCAGGGTCGGAACACTGAAGCTTTCTTT
TRBV5-6	TRBD1	.	TRBJ2-7	CASSFSGQGRDYEQYF	TGTGCCAGCAGCTTCTCCGGACAGGGAAGAGACTACGAGCAGTACTTC
TRBV19	.	.	TRBJ2-1	CASSMPSKLNTRNEQFF	TGTGCCAGTAGTATGCCATCAAAGCTTAATACTCGGAATGAGCAGTTCTTC
TRBV27	TRBD1	.	TRBJ1-5	CASRTGGGNQPQHF	TGTGCCAGCAGGACAGGGGGCGGCAATCAGCCCCAGCATTTT
TRBV15	TRBD1	.	TRBJ2-7	CATSRNRGSSYEQYF	TGTGCCACCAGCAGGAACAGGGGAAGCTCCTACGAGCAGTACTTC
TRBV19	.	.	TRBJ2-3	CASSISSLATDTQYF	TGTGCCAGTAGTATATCATCACTAGCCACAGATACGCAGTATTTT
TRBV4-1	.	few	TRBJ2-7	CASSQVGAGVPLYEQYF	TGCGCCAGCAGCCAAGTGGGGGCTGGGGTTCCCCTCTACGAGCAGTACTTC
TRBV7-9	.	once	TRBJ1-4	CASSGASGFYEKLFF	TGTGCCAGCAGCGGTGCATCGGGATTCTATGAAAAACTGTTTTTT
TRBV7-2	TRBD2	.	TRBJ2-1	CASSLEGGGAHYSYNEQFF	TGTGCCAGCAGCTTAGAAGGCGGGGGGGCCCACTACTCCTACAATGAGCAGTTCTTC
TRBV6-5	TRBD2	.	TRBJ2-5	CASSYAGGLQETQYF	TGTGCCAGCAGTTATGCGGGGGGGCTTCAGGAGACCCAGTACTTC
TRBV15	.	.	TRBJ2-7	CATSRDFSYEQYF	TGTGCCACCAGCAGAGATTTTAGCTACGAGCAGTACTTC
TRBV9	TRBD2	.	TRBJ2-2	CASSVATKTSGTNTGELFF	TGTGCCAGCAGCGTAGCTACTAAAACTAGCGGCACGAACACCGGGGAGCTGTTTTTT
TRBV5-1	.	.	TRBJ2-7	CASSLGKTRTYEQYF	TGCGCCAGCAGCTTGGGGAAGACTAGAACCTACGAGCAGTACTTC